This passage covers 23 T cell receptor beta chains from one sample sequenced in a study of early T cells in non-severe SARS-CoV-2 infection. One entry per CDR3 protein, called by TCRdb with MiXCR from the 5' RACE reads. The repertoire holds 30,000 or so distinct CDR3 sequences, with approximately 6.9% as singletons. The sequenced material came from whole blood. Source of these receptors: an adult who was a healthcare worker with PCR-confirmed SARS-CoV-2 infection or an uninfected control (not recorded which).

This clonotype occurred a few times. The chain recombines TRBV7-9 with TRBJ2-7; the D gene is possibly TRBD1 (6 bases). The germline V and J ends were trimmed by 5 bases and 0 bases, with 17 bases remaining between them. There are 16 residues in the CDR3. CDR1 and CDR2 (germline): SEHNR, FQNEAQ (reference sequence). The DNA for the CDR3 is TGTGCCAGCAGCGGTGCCCTTACAGGGTCCTCCTACGAGCAGTACTTC. Protein product: CASSGALTGSSYEQYF.

A word on this clonotype: A much larger clone lies one base from this, so it may be a read error. The J gene is TRBJ2-7, the V gene TRBV12-3 or TRBV12-4; 7 bases agree with TRBD1. This CDR3 spans 13 amino acids. The V gene end was trimmed by 6 bases and the J gene end by 0 bases; junction bases not matched to a gene: 2. Here the CDR3 reads CASRTGSSYEQYF. CDR3 coding DNA: TGTGCCAGCAGGACAGGGAGCTCCTACGAGCAGTACTTC.

The chain joins TRBV6-1 to TRBJ2-6; 9 positions match TRBD1. CDR1 is MNHNS, CDR2 SASEGT, per germline. CDR3 length: 16 residues. V trimming: 8 bases; J trimming: 4 bases; junction bases outside the gene matches: 9. CDR3 amino acids: CASQATGGLGANVLTF. In DNA form, the CDR3 reads TGTGCCAGCCAAGCTACAGGGGGCTTAGGGGCCAACGTCCTGACTTTC.

This clonotype occurred many times. This CDR3 reads CATSDSRTSLDEQFF. The CDR3, as DNA: TGTGCCACCAGTGATTCGAGGACTAGCCTCGATGAGCAGTTCTTC. V is TRBV24-1 and J is TRBJ2-1, with 8 positions matching TRBD2. Per the germline V gene, CDR1 is KGHDR and CDR2 is SFDVKD. The V and J ends lost 2 bases and 8 bases, in that order; junction bases with no gene match: 7. The CDR3 extends over 15 amino acids.

This clonotype has a count of ten or more. The chain joins TRBV12-3 or TRBV12-4 to TRBJ2-1; D remains ambiguous. This CDR3 comprises 12 residues. The V end lost 3 bases, the J end lost 6 bases, and 6 bases lay between the germline ends. The CDR3 protein is CASSFGPNEQFF. The CDR3 coding sequence is TGTGCCAGCAGTTTTGGGCCCAATGAGCAGTTCTTC.

This clonotype was seen more than once but under ten times. This chain uses TRBV6-6 with TRBJ2-1; D not resolved. The V and J ends lost 4 bases and 10 bases respectively, with 17 bases between them. Germline CDR1 and CDR2: MNHNY and SVGAGI (reference sequence). CDR3 length: 14 amino acids. CDR3 region: CASSFSPSSDEQFF. CDR3 coding DNA: TGTGCCAGCAGTTTCTCCCCCTCAAGCGACGAGCAGTTCTTC.

The chain joins TRBV29-1 to TRBJ2-3, with 10 bases that match TRBD2. This CDR3 comprises 13 residues. V was pared by 7 bases and J by 6 bases, with 7 bases of the junction left unmatched. The germline CDR1 and CDR2 sequences are SQVTM and ANQGSEA. CDR3 loop: CSAEREGLDTQYF. The CDR3 bases are TGCAGCGCGGAGCGGGAGGGCCTCGATACGCAGTATTTT.

This clonotype has a handful of counts. V is TRBV6-5 and J is TRBJ1-4, with 7 positions matching TRBD1. After removal of 2 bases from V and 1 base from J, the junction contained 7 bases not matched to a gene. CDR3 length: 17 amino acids. Germline CDR1 MNHEY, CDR2 SVGAGI. The CDR3 here is CASSYTPTGRTNEKLFF. The CDR3 coding sequence is TGTGCCAGCAGTTACACCCCGACAGGGCGAACTAATGAAAAACTGTTTTTT.

This clonotype was recorded at least ten times. This chain connects TRBV18 to TRBJ1-1, with 9 bases fitting TRBD1. The V gene's germline CDR1 is KGHSH and CDR2 LQKENI. The CDR3 runs 14 residues. V was pared by 3 bases and J by 5 bases, with 4 bases of the junction left unmatched. The CDR3 loop reads CASSPRTGATEAFF. Written as DNA, the CDR3 is TGTGCCAGCTCACCCCGGACAGGGGCTACTGAAGCTTTCTTT.

The chain recombines TRBV5-6 with TRBJ2-1; 12 bases match TRBD2. The CDR3 is made up of 15 amino acids. Unmatched junction bases numbered 4, after V lost 0 bases and J lost 9 bases. Germline-derived CDR1 and CDR2 are SGHDT and YYEEEE. Here the CDR3 DNA reads TGTGCCAGCAGCTTGGGACTAGCGGGAGCGGTTGAGCAGTTCTTC. This codes for CASSLGLAGAVEQFF.

There are many counts of this clonotype. The chain employs TRBV20-1 and TRBJ2-5; possibly TRBD1 for D (6 bases). Germline V gene lookup returns CDR1 DFQATT and CDR2 SNEGSKA (reference sequence). The CDR3 covers 13 residues. V was trimmed by 1 base and J by 4 bases, leaving 10 bases between them. The CDR3 DNA is TGCAGTGCTAGAGCCCCAGGGGCAGAGACCCAGTACTTC. It translates to CSARAPGAETQYF.

This clonotype was seen ten or more times. V and J are TRBV7-3 and TRBJ2-1; tentatively, D is TRBD2 (6 bases). The CDR3 has 13 amino acids. In germline, CDR1 is SGHTA, CDR2 FQGTGA. V dropped 8 bases and J dropped 8 bases, with 16 bases sitting between them. CDR3 amino acids: CASGRRGGYEQFF. For the CDR3, the DNA is TGTGCCAGCGGGCGGCGGGGTGGATATGAGCAGTTCTTC.

Many counts were recorded for this clonotype. The gene calls are TRBV12-3 or TRBV12-4 and TRBJ1-2; a weak D match, TRBD1 (6 bases). The CDR3 runs to 14 residues. The V and J ends lost 4 bases and 1 base respectively, with 10 bases between them. The CDR3 DNA reads TGTGCCAGCAGTTCGGGGGGCCATAACTATGGCTACACCTTC. Translation gives CASSSGGHNYGYTF.

The CDR3: CATSRDNHYEQYF. The DNA of the CDR3 is TGTGCCACTTCCCGGGACAATCACTACGAGCAGTACTTC. The V gene is TRBV27, the J gene TRBJ2-7; tentatively, D is TRBD1 (6 bases). Germline V gene sequence: CDR1 MNHEY, CDR2 SMNVEV (reference sequence). The CDR3 totals 13 residues. The V end was cut by 10 bases, the J end by 3 bases, with 16 bases between.

This clonotype was recorded many times. The chain links TRBV6-1 to TRBJ1-3; the D gene is possibly TRBD1 (5 bases). V was pared by 8 bases and J by 6 bases, with 29 bases between. In germline, CDR1 is MNHNS, CDR2 SASEGT. CDR3 length: 18 amino acids. The CDR3, as DNA: TGTGCCAGCTCCCGCGCGAAGATCGACAGATTTACTGAAAACACCATATATTTT. Amino acids: CASSRAKIDRFTENTIYF.

This clonotype was counted only a few times. V and J are TRBV20-1 and TRBJ2-3; 8 positions match TRBD1. The CDR3 sequence is 13 residues long. Germline trimming cut 6 bases from V and 6 bases from J; bases unmatched to any gene: 8. The germline gives CDR1 DFQATT, CDR2 SNEGSKA (reference sequence). CDR3 coding DNA: TGCAGTGCGCCGTCAGGGGGCGGTGATACGCAGTATTTT. Protein sequence: CSAPSGGGDTQYF.

In this sample, this clonotype turned up many times. The chain carries TRBV30 and TRBJ1-1, with 8 bases aligning to TRBD1. V was pared by 2 bases and J by 1 base, with 3 bases of the junction left unmatched. The CDR3 runs 14 residues. Germline CDR1 and CDR2: GTSNPN and SVGIG (reference sequence). The CDR3 reads CAWSLGTGNTEAFF. The DNA for the CDR3 is TGTGCCTGGAGTTTGGGGACAGGGAACACTGAAGCTTTCTTT. Full variable domain (rest looked up from reference TRBV30 and TRBJ1-1): SQTIHQWPATLVQPVGSPLSLECTVEGTSNPNLYWYRQAAGRGLQLLFYSVGIGQISSEVPQNLSASRPQDRQFILSSKKLLLSDSGFYLCAWSLGTGNTEAFFGQGTRLTVV.

This clonotype was counted at least ten times. The chain uses TRBV5-1 and TRBJ2-1; D is possibly TRBD2 (6 bases). The germline CDR1 and CDR2 sequences are SGHRS and YFSETQ. The CDR3 consists of 14 residues. V was trimmed by 2 bases and J by 6 bases, leaving 12 bases between them. CDR3: CASSFNAAGNEQFF. The CDR3 coding sequence is TGCGCCAGCAGCTTCAATGCAGCGGGCAATGAGCAGTTCTTC.

The sample holds many counts of this clonotype. The CDR3 DNA follows: TGTGCCAGCAGAGGACTAGCGGAAACCGGGGAGCTGTTTTTT. This sequence encodes CASRGLAETGELFF. V is TRBV6-4 and J is TRBJ2-2; 10 nucleotides align to TRBD2. Germline V lookup: CDR1 MRHNA, CDR2 SNTAGT. The CDR3 extends over 14 amino acids. The V and J ends lost 6 bases and 5 bases, in that order; junction bases with no gene match: 3.

At least ten counts were recorded for this clonotype. The chain is built from TRBV20-1 and TRBJ2-7; 11 bases align to TRBD2. The CDR3 is 18 amino acids. Looked up from germline, CDR1 is DFQATT and CDR2 is SNEGSKA (reference sequence). V lost 0 bases to trimming and J lost 1 base; unmatched junction nucleotides: 11. DNA of the CDR3: TGCAGTGCTAGAGATCGGAAAAGACTAGCGGGGCGTTCCTACGAGCAGTACTTC. It yields the protein CSARDRKRLAGRSYEQYF.

At least ten counts were recorded for this clonotype. The chain links TRBV11-2 to TRBJ1-2, with D unresolved. V was trimmed by 0 bases and J by 8 bases, leaving 10 bases between them. CDR3 length: 13 amino acids. The V gene's germline CDR1 is SGHAT and CDR2 FQNNGV. The CDR3 loop reads CASSLDSSLGYTF. Here the CDR3 DNA reads TGTGCCAGCAGCTTAGATTCTTCGTTAGGCTACACCTTC.

This clonotype came up a few times. The chain recombines TRBV19 with TRBJ2-3; tentative D call: TRBD2 (5 bases). The length of the CDR3 is 13 residues. Per the germline V gene, CDR1 is LNHDA and CDR2 is SQIVND (reference sequence). V was pared by 8 bases and J by 4 bases, with 13 bases between. CDR3 sequence reads: CASGTGISDTQYF. The DNA for the CDR3 is TGTGCCAGTGGCACGGGGATCTCAGATACGCAGTATTTT.

This clonotype was detected only a few times. The chain links TRBV19 to TRBJ2-3; 11 nucleotides line up with TRBD2. V dropped 7 bases and J dropped 4; count of bases not matched to a gene: 7. The CDR3 loop spans 15 amino acids. Germline V gene lookup returns CDR1 LNHDA and CDR2 SQIVND (reference sequence). The chain's CDR3 is CASKLAGVSPDTQYF. DNA of the CDR3: TGTGCCAGTAAACTAGCGGGAGTGTCCCCAGATACGCAGTATTTT.